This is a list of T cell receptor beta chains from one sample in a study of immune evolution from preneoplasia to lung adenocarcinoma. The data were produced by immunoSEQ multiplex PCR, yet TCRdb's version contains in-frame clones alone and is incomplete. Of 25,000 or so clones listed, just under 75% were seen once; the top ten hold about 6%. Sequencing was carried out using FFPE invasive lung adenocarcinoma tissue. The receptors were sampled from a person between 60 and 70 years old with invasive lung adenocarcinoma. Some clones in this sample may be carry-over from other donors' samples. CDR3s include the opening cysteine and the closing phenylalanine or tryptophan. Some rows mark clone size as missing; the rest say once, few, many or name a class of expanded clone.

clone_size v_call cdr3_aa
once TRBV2 CASSGQYEQYF
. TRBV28 CASSFRPGPLAGELFF
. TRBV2 CASSEVAGGLSTDTQYF
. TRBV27 CASKLDRGETQYF
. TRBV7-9 CASSQGANEKLFF
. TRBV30 CAWSPKGRGYTF
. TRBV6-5 CASTHWRTKETQYF
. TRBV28 CASSRGNEQYF
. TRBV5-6 CASSLGPPGGFQPQHF
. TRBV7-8 CASSRSMETQYF
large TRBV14 CASSQGGWAGEQFF
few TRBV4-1 CASSHSPVVSENTEAFF
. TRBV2 CASRTNSYEQYF
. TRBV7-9 CASSQQGSLGYTF
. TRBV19 CASSVSHRGDTQYF
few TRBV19 CATLPRRAYSSYNEQFF
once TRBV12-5 CASGLGGVEQFF
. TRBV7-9 CASSSPPGDRGEKLFF
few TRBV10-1 CASSDGGLADTQYF
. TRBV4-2 CASSQDRGYEQYF
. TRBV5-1 CASSLDGIMAEGTEAFF
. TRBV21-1 CASSKERGLHQPQHF
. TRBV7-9 CASSRTGTTDTQYF
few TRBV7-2 CASSFSTSGGYTF
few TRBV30 CAWSVRLDTGELFF
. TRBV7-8 CASRSGTSGSYEQYF
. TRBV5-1 CASSLGSSNEKLFF
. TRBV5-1 CASSSSGRATYEQYF
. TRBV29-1 CSVVRGQTQYF
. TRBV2 CASSVDTEAFF
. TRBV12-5 CASGSGGQETQYF
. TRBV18 CASSPPNPGTSQETQYF
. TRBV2 CASIWDKGQPQHF
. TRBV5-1 CASSLGDSTNEKLFF
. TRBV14 CASSQTLGQPQHF
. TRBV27 CASSRQARYEQYF
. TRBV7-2 CASTSWRGAYEQYF
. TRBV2 CASSSRDRASYEQYF
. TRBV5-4 CASSFLAGLYNEQFF
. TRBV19 CASSISRNPNYGYTF
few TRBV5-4 CASSSSTDTQYF
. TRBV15 CATSRGTSLDTGELFF
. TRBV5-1 CASRYSADEWGTQYF
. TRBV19 CASERTPNYGYTF
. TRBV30 CAWGPPGTANYGYTF
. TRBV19 CASSRTEQGATYEQYF
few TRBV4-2 CASSQGLRDLTDTQYF
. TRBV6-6 CASEANRGEQYF
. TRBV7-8 CASSQDPGDYGYTF
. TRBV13 CASSFGTSNYGYTF
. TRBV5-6 CASSHSGGAYNEQFF
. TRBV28 CASSLVLGSSVFF
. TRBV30 CAWSVGTHYGYTF
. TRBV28 CASSSLWEYQETQYF
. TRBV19 CASKRARGGYGYTF
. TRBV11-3 CASSFAVGGNSPLHF
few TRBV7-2 CASSLRLAGAGTGELFF
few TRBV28 CASGELGDLGDEQFF
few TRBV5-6 CASSSLRGSEQFF
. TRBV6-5 CASSYSGGSTEAFF